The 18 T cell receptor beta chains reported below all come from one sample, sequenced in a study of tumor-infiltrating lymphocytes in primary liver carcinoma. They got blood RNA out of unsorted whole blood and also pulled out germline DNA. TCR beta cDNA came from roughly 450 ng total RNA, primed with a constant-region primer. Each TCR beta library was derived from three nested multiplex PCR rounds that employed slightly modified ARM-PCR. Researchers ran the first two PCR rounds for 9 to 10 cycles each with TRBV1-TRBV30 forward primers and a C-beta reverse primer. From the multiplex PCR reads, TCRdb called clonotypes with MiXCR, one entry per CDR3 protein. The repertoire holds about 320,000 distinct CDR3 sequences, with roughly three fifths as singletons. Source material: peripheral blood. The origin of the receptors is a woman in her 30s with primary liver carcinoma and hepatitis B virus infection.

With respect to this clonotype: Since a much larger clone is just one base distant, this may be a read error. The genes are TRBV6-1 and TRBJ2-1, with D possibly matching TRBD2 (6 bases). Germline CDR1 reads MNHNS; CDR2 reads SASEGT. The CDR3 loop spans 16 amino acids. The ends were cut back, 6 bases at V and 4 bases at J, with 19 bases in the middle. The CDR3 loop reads CASREGWGRLYNEQFF. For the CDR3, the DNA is TGTGCCAGCAGGGAGGGATGGGGTCGGTTATACAATGAGCAGTTCTTC.

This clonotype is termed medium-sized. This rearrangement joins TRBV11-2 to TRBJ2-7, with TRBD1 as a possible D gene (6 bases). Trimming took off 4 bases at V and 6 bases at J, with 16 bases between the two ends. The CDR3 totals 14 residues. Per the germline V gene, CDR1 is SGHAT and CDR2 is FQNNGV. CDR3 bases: TGTGCCAGCAGCTCCCCCCGTAGCAGGGGCGAGCAGTACTTC. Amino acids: CASSSPRSRGEQYF.

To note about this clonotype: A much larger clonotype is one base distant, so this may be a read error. As DNA, the CDR3 is TGTGCCACGGACAAGGGCGAGCAGTACTTC. It codes for CATDKGEQYF. This chain uses TRBV6-1 with TRBJ2-7, with D maybe TRBD1 (5 bases). The V end lost 10 bases, the J end lost 6 bases, and 10 bases lay between the germline ends. The CDR3 length is 10 residues. Germline V gives CDR1 MNHNS, CDR2 SASEGT.

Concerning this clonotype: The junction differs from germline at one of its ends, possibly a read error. The CDR3 spells CASSLDPYRRSTDMQYF. The CDR3 DNA is TGTGCCAGCAGCTTAGATCCATACAGGCGAAGCACAGATATGCAGTATTTT. The rearrangement joins TRBV11-2 to TRBJ2-3; D might be TRBD1 (5 bases). Germline V gives CDR1 SGHAT, CDR2 FQNNGV. CDR3 size: 17 residues.

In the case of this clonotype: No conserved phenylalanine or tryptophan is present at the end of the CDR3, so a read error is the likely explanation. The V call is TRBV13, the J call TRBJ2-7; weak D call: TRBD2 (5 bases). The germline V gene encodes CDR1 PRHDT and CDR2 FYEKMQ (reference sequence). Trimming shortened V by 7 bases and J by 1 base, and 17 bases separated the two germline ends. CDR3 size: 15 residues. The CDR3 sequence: CASNVRTPISYEQYL. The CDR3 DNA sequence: TGTGCCAGCAACGTTCGGACTCCTATATCCTACGAGCAGTACTTA.

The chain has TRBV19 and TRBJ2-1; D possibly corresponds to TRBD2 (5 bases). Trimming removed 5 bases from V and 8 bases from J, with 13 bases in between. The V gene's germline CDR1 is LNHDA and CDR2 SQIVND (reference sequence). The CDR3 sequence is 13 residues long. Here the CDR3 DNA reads TGTGCCAGTAGTTCTGACTATGGCGATGAGCAGTTCTTC. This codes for CASSSDYGDEQFF.

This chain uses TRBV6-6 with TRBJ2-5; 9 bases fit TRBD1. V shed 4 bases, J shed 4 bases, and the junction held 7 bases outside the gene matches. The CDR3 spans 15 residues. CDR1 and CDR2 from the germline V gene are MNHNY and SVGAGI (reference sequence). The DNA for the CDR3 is TGTGCCAGCAGTTCATCGGGACAGGGCCCAGAGACCCAGTACTTC. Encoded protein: CASSSSGQGPETQYF.

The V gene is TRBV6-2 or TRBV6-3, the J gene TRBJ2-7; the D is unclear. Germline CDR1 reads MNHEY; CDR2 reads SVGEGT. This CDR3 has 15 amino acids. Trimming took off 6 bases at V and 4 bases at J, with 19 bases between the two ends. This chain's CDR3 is CASRPDFARKYEQYF. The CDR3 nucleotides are TGTGCCAGCAGGCCCGACTTCGCACGGAAGTACGAGCAGTACTTC.

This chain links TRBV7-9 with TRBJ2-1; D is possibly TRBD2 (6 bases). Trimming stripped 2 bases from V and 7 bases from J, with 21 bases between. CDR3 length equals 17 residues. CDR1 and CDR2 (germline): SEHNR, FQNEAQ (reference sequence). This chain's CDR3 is CASSLIAGRLYRNEQFF. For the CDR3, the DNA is TGTGCCAGCAGCTTAATCGCGGGAAGACTATACAGGAATGAGCAGTTCTTC.

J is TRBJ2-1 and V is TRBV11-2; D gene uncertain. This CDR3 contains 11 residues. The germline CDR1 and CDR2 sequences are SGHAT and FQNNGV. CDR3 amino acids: CGSSSSNEQFF. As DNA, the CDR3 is TGTGGCAGTAGCAGCAGCAATGAGCAGTTCTTC.

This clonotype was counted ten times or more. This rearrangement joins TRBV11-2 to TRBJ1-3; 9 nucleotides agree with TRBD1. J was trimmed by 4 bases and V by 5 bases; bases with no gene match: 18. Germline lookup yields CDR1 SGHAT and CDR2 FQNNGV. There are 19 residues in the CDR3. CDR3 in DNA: TGTGCCAGCAGCAACAGCGGGGACAGGGAAGGGTTGAGAGGAAACACCATATATTTT. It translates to CASSNSGDREGLRGNTIYF.

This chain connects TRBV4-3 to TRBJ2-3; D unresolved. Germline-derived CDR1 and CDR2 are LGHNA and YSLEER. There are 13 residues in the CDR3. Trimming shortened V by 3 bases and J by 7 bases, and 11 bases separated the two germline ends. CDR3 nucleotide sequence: TGCGCCAGCAGCCAGACCCCCCTCAATACGCAGTATTTT. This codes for CASSQTPLNTQYF.

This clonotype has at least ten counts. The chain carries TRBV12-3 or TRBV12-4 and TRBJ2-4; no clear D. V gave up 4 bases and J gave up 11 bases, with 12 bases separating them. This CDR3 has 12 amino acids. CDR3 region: CASSYEIGVQYF. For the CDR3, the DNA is TGTGCCAGCAGTTATGAGATAGGCGTTCAGTACTTC.

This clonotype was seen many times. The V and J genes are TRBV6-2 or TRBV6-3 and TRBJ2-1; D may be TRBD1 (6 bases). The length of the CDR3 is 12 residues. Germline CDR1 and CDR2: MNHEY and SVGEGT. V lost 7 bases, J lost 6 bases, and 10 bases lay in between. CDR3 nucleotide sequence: TGTGCCAGCAAGGGCAGGGGCAATGAGCAGTTCTTC. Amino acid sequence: CASKGRGNEQFF.

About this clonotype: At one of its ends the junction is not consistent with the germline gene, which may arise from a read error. The CDR3 DNA follows: TGCGCCAGCAGTCCTCGGACAGTCCATAGCAATCAGCCCCAGCAATTT. Its translation is CASSPRTVHSNQPQQF. The genes are TRBV12-3 or TRBV12-4 and TRBJ1-5; D is possibly TRBD1 (6 bases). CDR3 length equals 16 residues.

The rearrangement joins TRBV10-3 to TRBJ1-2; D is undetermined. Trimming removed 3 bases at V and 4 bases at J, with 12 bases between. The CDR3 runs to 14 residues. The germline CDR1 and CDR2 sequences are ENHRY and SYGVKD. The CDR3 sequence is CAISDYSSSYGYTF. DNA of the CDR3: TGTGCCATCAGTGACTACAGTAGCAGCTATGGCTACACCTTC.

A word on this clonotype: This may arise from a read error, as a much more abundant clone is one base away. The CDR3 loop is CVSSLYGSARVF. The CDR3 nucleotides are TGTGTCAGCAGCTTATACGGCTCTGCCCGTGTCTTC. The chain couples TRBV11-2 to TRBJ2-1, with D unclear. Germline CDR1 and CDR2: SGHAT and FQNNGV. This CDR3 region has 12 residues.

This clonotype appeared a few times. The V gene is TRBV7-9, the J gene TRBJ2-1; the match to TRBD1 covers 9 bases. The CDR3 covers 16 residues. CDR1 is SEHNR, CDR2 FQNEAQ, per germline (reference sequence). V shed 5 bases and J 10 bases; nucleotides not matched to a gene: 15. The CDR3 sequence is CASSPKPGQGFLEQFF. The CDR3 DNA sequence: TGTGCCAGCAGCCCTAAGCCGGGACAGGGATTTCTCGAGCAGTTCTTC.